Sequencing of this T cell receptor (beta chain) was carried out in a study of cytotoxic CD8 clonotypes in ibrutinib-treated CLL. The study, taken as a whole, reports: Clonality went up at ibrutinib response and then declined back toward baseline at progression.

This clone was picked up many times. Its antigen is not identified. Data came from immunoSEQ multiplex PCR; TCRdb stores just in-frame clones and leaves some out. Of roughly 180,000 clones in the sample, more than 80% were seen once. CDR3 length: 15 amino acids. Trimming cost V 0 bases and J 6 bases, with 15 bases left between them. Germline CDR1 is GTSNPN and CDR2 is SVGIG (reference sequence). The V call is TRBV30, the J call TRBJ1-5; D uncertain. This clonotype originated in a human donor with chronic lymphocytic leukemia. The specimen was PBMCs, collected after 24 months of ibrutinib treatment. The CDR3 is CAWSVRGGYGQPQHF. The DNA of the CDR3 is TGTGCCTGGAGTGTACGGGGAGGGTACGGTCAGCCCCAGCATTTT.